The 2 T cell receptor beta chains listed next were all sequenced from one sample in a study of patients and donors after allogeneic stem cell transplantation. Each CDR3 protein is one row after TCRdb ran MiXCR on the RT-PCR reads. The sample shows roughly 150,000 distinct CDR3 sequences, approximately 24% of them seen only once. The specimen was blood, either unsorted or a sorted T cell fraction (not recorded which). The origin of the receptors is a human donor who was either an allogeneic HSCT recipient or a stem cell or donor lymphocyte infusion donor (not recorded which). It is not recorded whose cells these are; they may come from a transplant donor.

J is TRBJ1-2 and V is TRBV2, with D unresolved. V lost 4 bases and J lost 5, with 14 bases in between. The CDR3 is 14 amino acids. Germline V gene lookup returns CDR1 SNHLY and CDR2 FYNNEI. CDR3 sequence (DNA): TGTGCCAGCAGTGCAACCCGGCGGGATTATGGCTACACCTTC. Amino acids: CASSATRRDYGYTF.

In its sample, this clonotype was seen a few times. The genes are TRBV12-3 or TRBV12-4 and TRBJ1-2, with unresolved D. The CDR3 spans 13 residues. Trimming removed 3 bases at V and 1 base at J, with 6 bases between. The CDR3 protein is CASSLIVNYGYTF. The CDR3 nucleotides are TGTGCCAGCAGTTTGATAGTTAACTATGGCTACACCTTC.